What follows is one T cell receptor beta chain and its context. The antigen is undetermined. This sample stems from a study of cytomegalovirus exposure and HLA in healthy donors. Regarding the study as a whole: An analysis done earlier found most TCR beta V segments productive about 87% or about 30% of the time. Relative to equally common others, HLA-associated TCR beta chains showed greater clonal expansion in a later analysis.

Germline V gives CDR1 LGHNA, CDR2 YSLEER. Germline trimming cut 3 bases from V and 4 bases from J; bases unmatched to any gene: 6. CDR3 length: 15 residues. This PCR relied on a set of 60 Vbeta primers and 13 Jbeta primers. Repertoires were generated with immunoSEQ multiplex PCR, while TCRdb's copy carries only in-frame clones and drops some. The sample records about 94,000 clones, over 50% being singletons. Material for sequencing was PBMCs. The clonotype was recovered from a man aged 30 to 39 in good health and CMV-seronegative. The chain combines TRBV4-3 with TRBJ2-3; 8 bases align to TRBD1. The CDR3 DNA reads TGCGCCAGCAGCCAGGACGACAGGGGTGCAGATACGCAGTATTTT. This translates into CASSQDDRGADTQYF.